The 22 T cell receptor beta chains below all came from one sample that was sequenced in a study of identifying expanded T cells in peripheral blood. Clones were read by immunoSEQ multiplex PCR, and TCRdb kept only the in-frame ones, dropping some. The profile shows about 97,000 clones, roughly 89% of them singletons. Source material: blood. The source of these receptors is a person aged 18 to 70 in good health.

CDR3 in amino acids: CAIRTSGPVPLHSGNTIYF. The CDR3 region has the DNA TGTGCCATCAGGACCTCAGGCCCCGTACCCCTTCACTCTGGAAACACCATATATTTT. The rearrangement uses TRBV10-3 and TRBJ1-3, with D unclear. Trimming cost V 6 bases and J 0 bases, with 24 bases left between them. The length of the CDR3 is 19 residues. Germline lookup yields CDR1 ENHRY and CDR2 SYGVKD.

This clone was counted only a few times. The rearrangement joins TRBV4-1 to TRBJ1-5, with D hard to call. Germline V gives CDR1 MGHRA, CDR2 YSYEKL. Trimming shortened V by 1 base and J by 9 bases, and 10 bases separated the two germline ends. This CDR3 has 13 residues. The CDR3 DNA follows: TGCGCCAGCAGCCAAGGGGAGGATTGGCCCCAGCATTTT. As protein: CASSQGEDWPQHF.

The V call is TRBV18, the J call TRBJ2-7; possibly TRBD2 for D (6 bases). The CDR3 has 16 amino acids. Trimming stripped 1 base from V and 0 bases from J, with 13 bases between. CDR1 and CDR2 from the germline V gene are KGHSH and LQKENI. CDR3 in DNA: TGTGCCAGCTCACCACGGGAGGCAGAGAGCTCCTACGAGCAGTACTTC. Residues: CASSPREAESSYEQYF. The variable domain in full, with the rest retrieved from reference TRBV18 and TRBJ2-7, is NAGVMQNPRHLVRRRGQEARLRCSPMKGHSHVYWYRQLPEEGLKFMVYLQKENIIDESGMPKERFSAEFPKEGPSILRIQQVVRGDSAAYFCASSPREAESSYEQYFGPGTRLTVT.

V is TRBV4-1 and J is TRBJ1-3; D gene uncertain. Germline CDR1 and CDR2: MGHRA and YSYEKL. Trimming took off 4 bases at V and 5 bases at J, with 15 bases between the two ends. The CDR3 has 15 amino acids. The CDR3 loop reads CASSPEADPRNTIYF. The CDR3 coding sequence is TGCGCCAGCAGCCCCGAAGCCGATCCTCGAAACACCATATATTTT.

CDR3 DNA sequence: TGTGCCAGCAGCACGGTAGTGGGCACAGATACGCAGTATTTT. Protein product: CASSTVVGTDTQYF. The chain uses TRBV5-6 and TRBJ2-3; D unclear. CDR1 SGHDT and CDR2 YYEEEE come from the germline V gene. The CDR3 runs 14 residues. V dropped 4 bases and J dropped 1 base, with 10 bases sitting between them.

The count of this clone is one. This sequence joins TRBV30 and TRBJ1-5; D might be TRBD1 (5 bases). The CDR3 contains 15 residues. Germline CDR1 reads GTSNPN; CDR2 reads SVGIG (reference sequence). Trimming left V 2 bases short and J 4 bases short, with 15 bases between. CDR3 sequence reads: CAWSIGDGGNQPQHF. Here the CDR3 DNA reads TGTGCCTGGAGTATCGGAGACGGGGGGAATCAGCCCCAGCATTTT.

The genes are TRBV21-1 and TRBJ2-1; the table assigns TRBD1, which was not confirmed against the DNA. TRBV21-1 counts as a pseudogene. This CDR3 spans 12 amino acids. The CDR3 sequence is CASRVYRGEQFF. The CDR3 DNA reads as TGTGCCAGCAGGGTATATAGGGGAGAGCAGTTCTTC.

The V gene is TRBV7-2, the J gene TRBJ2-6; no clear D gene. Trimming removed 6 bases at V and 0 bases at J, with 6 bases between. This CDR3 region has 14 residues. CDR1 and CDR2 from the germline V gene are SGHTA and FQGNSA. CDR3 protein: CASSRSSGANVLTF. CDR3 DNA sequence: TGTGCCAGCAGTCGCTCCTCTGGGGCCAACGTCCTGACTTTC.

The rearrangement uses TRBV5-6 and TRBJ2-6, with unresolved D. Germline-derived CDR1 and CDR2 are SGHDT and YYEEEE. The CDR3 loop spans 16 amino acids. V was shortened by 3 bases and J by 0 bases, with 10 bases between the two germline ends. The CDR3 nucleotides are TGTGCCAGCAGCTCTCCTTCTTCCTCTGGGGCCAACGTCCTGACTTTC. The encoded protein is CASSSPSSSGANVLTF. Full variable domain (remainder filled in from reference TRBV5-6 and TRBJ2-6): DAGVTQSPTHLIKTRGQQVTLRCSPKSGHDTVSWYQQALGQGPQFIFQYYEEEERQRGNFPDRFSGHQFPNYSSELNVNALLLGDSALYLCASSSPSSSGANVLTFGAGSRLTVL.

In DNA, the CDR3 is TGCGCCAGCAGCCAGTCCCGGGCGCGAGCTTTCTTT. It encodes CASSQSRARAFF. J is TRBJ1-1 and V is TRBV4-1; D uncertain. V lost 3 bases, J lost 10 bases, and 12 bases lay in between. The CDR3 is 12 amino acids. Germline CDR1 reads MGHRA; CDR2 reads YSYEKL.

CDR3 sequence reads: CASSQAPGGGGNVNGYTF. CDR3 DNA: TGCGCCAGCAGCCAAGCCCCCGGGGGAGGGGGCAACGTCAATGGCTACACCTTC. V and J are TRBV4-1 and TRBJ1-2, with 7 bases lining up with TRBD1. The CDR3 has 18 amino acids. V trimming: 1 base; J trimming: 6 bases; junction bases outside the gene matches: 17. Germline V gives CDR1 MGHRA, CDR2 YSYEKL.

The chain employs TRBV10-3 and TRBJ2-1; D is perhaps TRBD1 (5 bases). Trimming took off 5 bases at V and 7 bases at J, with 12 bases between the two ends. The CDR3 totals 13 residues. Germline CDR1 is ENHRY and CDR2 is SYGVKD. As DNA, the CDR3 is TGTGCCATCAGTTCTTCAAGACAGAATGAGCAGTTCTTC. This encodes CAISSSRQNEQFF.

The V and J genes are TRBV15 and TRBJ2-2, with D unclear. Germline CDR1 is LNHNV and CDR2 is YYDKDF (reference sequence). CDR3 length equals 14 residues. V was pared by 0 bases and J by 7 bases, with 9 bases between. CDR3 coding DNA: TGTGCCACCAGCAGAGAATTAGTCCTCGGGGAGCTGTTTTTT. Protein sequence: CATSRELVLGELFF. The full variable domain, its missing parts supplied by reference TRBV15 and TRBJ2-2, is DAMVIQNPRYQVTQFGKPVTLSCSQTLNHNVMYWYQQKSSQAPKLLFHYYDKDFNNEADTPDNFQSRRPNTSFCFLDIRSPGLGDTAMYLCATSRELVLGELFFGEGSRLTVL.

This chain uses TRBV29-1 with TRBJ1-1; TRBD1 agrees at 9 bases. This CDR3 is built from 16 residues. V was clipped by 3 bases and J by 4 bases; unmatched bases: 12. Germline CDR1 SQVTM, CDR2 ANQGSEA. CDR3 DNA: TGCAGCGTTGACCTGCCGGGACAGGGAATCGGCACTGAAGCTTTCTTT. It specifies CSVDLPGQGIGTEAFF.

The V gene is TRBV5-8, the J gene TRBJ2-5, with 8 bases fitting TRBD2. The V gene's germline CDR1 is SGHTS and CDR2 YDEGEE. The junction had 8 bases not matched to a gene; V was cut back by 4 bases and J by 0 bases. The CDR3 loop spans 16 amino acids. Written as DNA, the CDR3 is TGTGCCAGCAGCCCCCGGGGGGGGGAGTACCAAGAGACCCAGTACTTC. Residues: CASSPRGGEYQETQYF. The whole variable domain, remainder taken from reference TRBV5-8 and TRBJ2-5, is EAGVTQSPTHLIKTRGQQATLRCSPISGHTSVYWYQQALGLGLQFLLWYDEGEERNRGNFPPRFSGRQFPNYSSELNVNALELEDSALYLCASSPRGGEYQETQYFGPGTRLLVL.

The CDR3: CASSPTGHEQYF. CDR3 bases: TGTGCCAGCAGCCCGACAGGACACGAGCAGTACTTC. The chain has TRBV5-6 and TRBJ2-7, with a possible D match to TRBD1 (6 bases). Germline CDR1 reads SGHDT; CDR2 reads YYEEEE. The CDR3 runs to 12 residues. V was trimmed by 4 bases and J by 5 bases, leaving 10 bases between them.

The chain carries TRBV2 and TRBJ2-1; 12 nucleotides line up with TRBD2. The ends lost 5 bases at V and 7 bases at J; junction bases unmatched: 6. Germline CDR1 reads SNHLY; CDR2 reads FYNNEI. The CDR3 is 15 residues long. CDR3 nucleotide sequence: TGTGCCAGCAGTCGACTAGCGGGGGCGATTAATGAGCAGTTCTTC. Encoded protein: CASSRLAGAINEQFF.

J is TRBJ1-5 and V is TRBV19; tentatively, D is TRBD1 (5 bases). Trimming took off 3 bases at V and 3 bases at J, with 18 bases between the two ends. Germline loops: CDR1 LNHDA, CDR2 SQIVND (reference sequence). The CDR3 covers 17 residues. The CDR3 region has the DNA TGTGCCAGTAGTATCGTCGGGGCACTCCTGGTCAATCAGCCCCAGCATTTT. It codes for CASSIVGALLVNQPQHF.

The chain recombines TRBV5-1 with TRBJ2-5; D not resolved. The CDR3 has 16 residues. Germline V lookup: CDR1 SGHRS, CDR2 YFSETQ. The ends were cut back, 4 bases at V and 0 bases at J, with 16 bases in the middle. The CDR3: CASSLDLIKNQETQYF. CDR3 sequence (DNA): TGCGCCAGCAGCCTGGACCTGATTAAGAACCAAGAGACCCAGTACTTC. Drawing the rest from reference TRBV5-1 and TRBJ2-5, the complete variable domain is KAGVTQTPRYLIKTRGQQVTLSCSPISGHRSVSWYQQTPGQGLQFLFEYFSETQRNKGNFPGRFSGRQFSNSRSEMNVSTLELGDSALYLCASSLDLIKNQETQYFGPGTRLLVL.

The chain's CDR3 is CSVLNTEAFF. In nucleotides, the CDR3 is TGCAGCGTTCTGAACACTGAAGCTTTCTTT. The V gene is TRBV29-1, the J gene TRBJ1-1; D is ambiguous. Germline CDR1 SQVTM, CDR2 ANQGSEA. This CDR3 comprises 10 residues. The V gene lost 5 bases and the J gene lost 0 bases, with 1 base spanning the gap.

J is TRBJ2-7 and V is TRBV19, with D perhaps matching TRBD1 (5 bases). Trimming cost V 2 bases and J 5 bases, with 13 bases left between them. Germline CDR1 is LNHDA and CDR2 is SQIVND (reference sequence). The CDR3 covers 14 residues. The CDR3 DNA sequence: TGTGCCAGTAGTATAATTCAGGGTCACGACGAGCAGTACTTC. Protein product: CASSIIQGHDEQYF.

The chain joins TRBV28 to TRBJ2-5, with D tentatively TRBD2 (6 bases). Germline CDR1 reads MDHEN; CDR2 reads SYDVKM. V dropped 5 bases and J dropped 0 bases, with 19 bases sitting between them. The CDR3 contains 17 residues. The CDR3 loop reads CASSPSSGTQYQETQYF. For the CDR3, the DNA is TGTGCCAGCAGTCCCAGCTCCGGGACTCAGTACCAAGAGACCCAGTACTTC.